The clone carrying this TCR beta chain appeared a single time. Its target is unknown. The record originates from a study of T cell repertoires in cytomegalovirus infection. Study context: TCR beta signatures that were public indicated CMV infection and matching HLA type.

CDR1 and CDR2 from the germline V gene are SGDLS and YYNGEE. V was cut by 2 bases and J by 2 bases, with 13 bases left in between. The CDR3 is 16 amino acids. TCRdb ran MiXCR on the reads and lists one entry per CDR3 protein. The sample has about a million distinct CDR3 sequences, about 33% seen once; the top ten hold around an eighth. Study conclusions and caveats: CMV-specific TCR beta clonotypes restricted by HLA-C were the ones dominating the ex vivo response. Identification of carriers of CMV plus the relevant HLA was achieved through cumulative public TCR beta family frequency.

The rearrangement uses TRBV9 and TRBJ2-2, with a weak D call TRBD1 (6 bases). This clonotype originated in a human donor in good health (CMV status not recorded). Some clones in this sample may be carry-over from other donors' samples. Sequencing used cultured CD8+ T cells from PBMCs, obtained from culture after CMV antigen stimulation. DNA of the CDR3: TGTGCCAGCAGCGTGAACCGGGACACTAACACCGGGGAGCTGTTTTTT. Amino acid sequence: CASSVNRDTNTGELFF.